The clone carrying this T cell receptor (beta chain) was seen a few times. Its cognate antigen is unknown. The germline V gene has CDR1 SEHNR and CDR2 FQNEAQ (reference sequence). V gave up 0 bases and J gave up 2 bases, with 14 bases separating them. The CDR3 has 16 amino acids. This entry belongs to a study of identical twins. The study, taken as a whole, reports: The analysis was cross-sectional rather than longitudinal within donors. Invariant populations such as MAIT and iNKT cells could partly muddle zero-insertion analyses. Within twin pairs, the out-of-frame alpha sequences they shared showed excess low generation probability. The models systematically underestimated how much out-of-frame TCR alpha was shared in monozygotic twins.

TCRdb fed the 5' RACE reads into MiXCR, producing one record per CDR3 protein. Of approximately 550,000 distinct CDR3 sequences listed, 20% to 25% are singletons. These data also formed part of another study, on yellow fever vaccine responses in identical twins.

This sequence originates from a young woman in good health. The chain couples TRBV7-9 to TRBJ2-7; D unclear. The sequenced sample was CD4+ T cells sorted from blood. The CDR3 region is CASSLATNEQAYEQYF. The DNA for the CDR3 is TGTGCCAGCAGCTTAGCCACGAACGAGCAGGCCTACGAGCAGTACTTC.